Following are 5 T cell receptor beta chains from one sample sequenced in a study of beta chain features in type 1 diabetes. Sequencing targeted expressed TCRB transcripts, as all isolated RNA had been reverse transcribed. Using immunoSEQ multiplex PCR, the repertoire was profiled, and TCRdb retains in-frame clones only, with some absent. The sample has nearly 250,000 clones, about 14% seen once. Sequencing was carried out using naive CD4+ T cells from blood. The receptors stem from a woman in her 40s in good health.

The chain joins TRBV2 to TRBJ1-1, with D maybe TRBD1 (5 bases). V lost 3 bases to trimming and J lost 9 bases, with 8 bases between them. Germline values: CDR1 SNHLY, CDR2 FYNNEI. The CDR3 spans 11 residues. The CDR3 loop is CASSEGGKAFF. The CDR3 region has the DNA TGTGCCAGCAGTGAGGGGGGTAAAGCTTTCTTT.

This sequence joins TRBV25-1 and TRBJ1-3; D uncertain. The V end lost 4 bases, the J end lost 1 base, and 14 bases lay between the germline ends. CDR3 size: 16 residues. The V gene's germline CDR1 is MGHDK and CDR2 SYGVNS. CDR3 in amino acids: CASSVSGIQSGNTIYF. The CDR3 region has the DNA TGTGCCAGCAGTGTGTCCGGAATACAGTCTGGAAACACCATATATTTT.

This clone occurred a few times. This chain connects TRBV27 to TRBJ2-5; TRBD2 agrees at 12 bases. Germline V gives CDR1 MNHEY, CDR2 SMNVEV (reference sequence). The ends lost 5 bases at V and 0 bases at J; junction bases unmatched: 7. The CDR3 sequence is 17 residues long. CDR3 sequence: CASSPRTSGTYQETQYF. CDR3 DNA sequence: TGTGCCAGCAGTCCCCGGACTAGCGGGACGTACCAAGAGACCCAGTACTTC.

CDR3 loop: CASSPLPGGSSGANVLTF. The CDR3 DNA follows: TGTGCCAGCTCACCACTGCCTGGAGGAAGCTCTGGGGCCAACGTCCTGACTTTC. The chain uses TRBV18 and TRBJ2-6; D perhaps matches TRBD2 (5 bases). The CDR3 loop spans 18 amino acids. V gave up 1 base and J gave up 0 bases, with 13 bases separating them. The germline V gene has CDR1 KGHSH and CDR2 LQKENI. Full variable domain (remainder filled in from reference TRBV18 and TRBJ2-6): NAGVMQNPRHLVRRRGQEARLRCSPMKGHSHVYWYRQLPEEGLKFMVYLQKENIIDESGMPKERFSAEFPKEGPSILRIQQVVRGDSAAYFCASSPLPGGSSGANVLTFGAGSRLTVL.

V and J are TRBV6-5 and TRBJ1-2; no clear D. The V and J ends lost 0 bases and 4 bases respectively, with 15 bases between them. Germline CDR1 reads MNHEY; CDR2 reads SVGAGI. This CDR3 spans 16 amino acids. The CDR3 protein is CASSYSFLTVIYGYTF. CDR3 in DNA: TGTGCCAGCAGTTACTCCTTCCTGACTGTCATCTATGGCTACACCTTC.